The 30 T cell receptor beta chains given below trace back to one sample, sequenced in a study of blood T cell repertoires in COVID-19. This table comes from immunoSEQ multiplex PCR, and its TCRdb copy is limited to in-frame clones, with some not included. Counted here are roughly 70,000 clones, about 86% occurring once; the ten biggest clones make up about 5.7%. Sequencing was performed on peripheral blood. These receptors all come from a man older than 75 with COVID-19, enrolled during active disease.

The rearrangement links TRBV11-3 to TRBJ2-1; the D is unclear. Deletions cut 5 bases from V and 0 bases from J, with 11 bases between. The CDR3 extends over 15 amino acids. Germline V gene lookup returns CDR1 SGHNT and CDR2 YENEEA. Here the CDR3 reads CASSIPTSSYNEQFF. The CDR3 coding sequence is TGTGCCAGCAGCATTCCAACGAGCTCCTACAATGAGCAGTTCTTC. Together with reference TRBV11-3 and TRBJ2-1, the CDR3 gives the full variable domain: EAGVVQSPRYKIIEKKQPVAFWCNPISGHNTLYWYLQNLGQGPELLIRYENEEAVDDSQLPKDRFSAERLKGVDSTLKIQPAELGDSAVYLCASSIPTSSYNEQFFGPGTRLTVL.

The V gene is TRBV24-1, the J gene TRBJ2-3, with TRBD2 matching 9 bases. CDR3 length equals 17 residues. V gave up 0 bases and J gave up 5 bases; unmatched junction bases: 8. Germline CDR1 KGHDR, CDR2 SFDVKD. For the CDR3, the DNA is TGTGCCACCAGTGATTTGGGGGCGGGGGGGCTTCAAGATACGCAGTATTTT. It is translated as CATSDLGAGGLQDTQYF.

V gene TRBV6-6 combines with J gene TRBJ2-7; D perhaps matches TRBD1 (6 bases). The CDR3 is 13 amino acids. V was shortened by 6 bases and J by 1 base, with 10 bases between the two germline ends. Germline CDR1 MNHNY, CDR2 SVGAGI (reference sequence). DNA of the CDR3: TGTGCCAGCAGCGCAGGACAGTCCTACGAGCAGTACTTC. Residues: CASSAGQSYEQYF.

The rearrangement links TRBV10-3 to TRBJ1-2, with TRBD1 as a possible D gene (6 bases). Trimming pared 9 bases from V and 7 bases from J, leaving 15 bases between. The CDR3 consists of 12 residues. Germline CDR1 ENHRY, CDR2 SYGVKD. The DNA of the CDR3 is TGTGCCATTAATCGACAGGCGGGTGGCTACACCTTC. It codes for CAINRQAGGYTF.

The chain has TRBV6-6 and TRBJ2-2; no clear D. CDR3 length equals 15 residues. CDR1 and CDR2 from the germline V gene are MNHNY and SVGAGI (reference sequence). V was cut by 8 bases and J by 0 bases, with 13 bases left in between. In DNA, the CDR3 is TGTGCCAGCGGAGCTAGGTCTACGAACACCGGGGAGCTGTTTTTT. Translation: CASGARSTNTGELFF.

This sequence joins TRBV6-5 and TRBJ2-7; TRBD1 might be the D (5 bases). Germline-derived CDR1 and CDR2 are MNHEY and SVGAGI. Trimming pared 9 bases from V and 3 bases from J, leaving 15 bases between. The CDR3 consists of 13 residues. The CDR3 protein is CASARQMSYEQYF. The DNA for the CDR3 is TGTGCCAGTGCGCGACAGATGAGCTACGAGCAGTACTTC.

This chain connects TRBV5-1 to TRBJ2-5; maybe TRBD2 (5 bases). This CDR3 has 17 amino acids. Germline assignment: CDR1 SGHRS and CDR2 YFSETQ. Trimming took 0 bases from V and 2 from J, leaving 17 bases between them. The CDR3 sequence: CASSLGGSIALQETQYF. In nucleotides, the CDR3 is TGCGCCAGCAGCTTGGGAGGGTCAATTGCCCTGCAAGAGACCCAGTACTTC. Drawing the rest from reference TRBV5-1 and TRBJ2-5, the complete variable domain is KAGVTQTPRYLIKTRGQQVTLSCSPISGHRSVSWYQQTPGQGLQFLFEYFSETQRNKGNFPGRFSGRQFSNSRSEMNVSTLELGDSALYLCASSLGGSIALQETQYFGPGTRLLVL.

This sequence joins TRBV5-1 and TRBJ1-5, with 9 bases that match TRBD1. This CDR3 is built from 15 residues. CDR1 and CDR2 (germline): SGHRS, YFSETQ. The ends lost 0 bases at V and 3 bases at J; junction bases unmatched: 1. The CDR3 protein is CASSLGDRDNQPQHF. The CDR3 DNA sequence: TGCGCCAGCAGCTTGGGGGACAGGGACAATCAGCCCCAGCATTTT.

This chain connects TRBV6-1 to TRBJ2-2, with 7 bases aligning to TRBD2. The CDR3 extends over 17 amino acids. Germline CDR1 MNHNS, CDR2 SASEGT. V gave up 2 bases and J gave up 1 base; unmatched junction bases: 7. The CDR3 nucleotides read TGTGCCAGCAGTGAAATGCGGGGAGGGGTGAACACCGGGGAGCTGTTTTTT. This translates into CASSEMRGGVNTGELFF.

The rearrangement links TRBV5-6 to TRBJ1-1, with a weak D call TRBD1 (6 bases). This CDR3 spans 15 amino acids. Per the germline V gene, CDR1 is SGHDT and CDR2 is YYEEEE. Trimming cost V 1 base and J 5 bases, with 15 bases left between them. The CDR3 here is CASSLRGGRSTEAFF. The CDR3 DNA follows: TGTGCCAGCAGCTTGCGGGGGGGGCGCTCGACTGAAGCTTTCTTT.

This chain connects TRBV2 to TRBJ1-5; 7 positions match TRBD1. CDR3 length: 13 residues. Trimming took 5 bases from V and 7 from J; bases not matched to a gene: 5. Germline-derived CDR1 and CDR2 are SNHLY and FYNNEI. DNA for the CDR3: TGTGCCAGCAGTCGACAGGGTAACCAGCCCCAGCATTTT. It translates to CASSRQGNQPQHF.

The chain couples TRBV4-2 to TRBJ1-1, with D tentatively TRBD1 (5 bases). Trimming left V 4 bases short and J 6 bases short, with 15 bases between. Germline V gene data show CDR1 as LGHNA and CDR2 as YNFKEQ. The CDR3 sequence is 14 residues long. CDR3 protein: CASSLPGGGSEAFF. CDR3 in DNA: TGTGCCAGCAGCCTCCCGGGGGGAGGATCTGAAGCTTTCTTT.

J is TRBJ2-5 and V is TRBV5-4; TRBD2 matches 8 bases. J gave up 5 bases and V 0 bases, and 9 bases lay outside the gene matches. The germline CDR1 and CDR2 sequences are SGHNT and YYREEE (reference sequence). The CDR3 length is 16 residues. This CDR3 reads CASSLGGSGVSETQYF. CDR3 in DNA: TGTGCCAGCAGCTTGGGGGGTAGCGGGGTGTCTGAGACCCAGTACTTC.

The V call is TRBV12-3 or TRBV12-4, the J call TRBJ1-2; the D gene is possibly TRBD1 (6 bases). V lost 6 bases and J lost 7, with 9 bases in between. This CDR3 comprises 11 residues. The DNA of the CDR3 is TGTGCCAGCAGCAACAGGGTTGGCTACACCTTC. Translating it yields CASSNRVGYTF.

The chain carries TRBV9 and TRBJ1-5, with a weak D call TRBD1 (6 bases). Germline V gives CDR1 SGDLS, CDR2 YYNGEE. The CDR3 length is 15 residues. Trimming shortened V by 0 bases and J by 3 bases, and 10 bases separated the two germline ends. The CDR3 DNA reads TGTGCCAGCAGCGTAGAAGGACAGATCAATCAGCCCCAGCATTTT. Translated: CASSVEGQINQPQHF.

This chain joins TRBV6-4 and TRBJ1-5; TRBD1 matches at 9 bases. V was clipped by 3 bases and J by 2 bases; unmatched bases: 17. Germline V gene lookup returns CDR1 MRHNA and CDR2 SNTAGT. CDR3 size: 20 residues. The CDR3 sequence is CASSDPGTGKSKQCNQPQHF. The CDR3 DNA is TGTGCCAGCAGTGATCCCGGGACAGGGAAGTCAAAACAATGCAATCAGCCCCAGCATTTT.

The chain employs TRBV15 and TRBJ1-6, with D possibly being TRBD1 (5 bases). V lost 0 bases to trimming and J lost 7 bases, with 10 bases between them. CDR3 size: 15 residues. Germline CDR1 LNHNV, CDR2 YYDKDF (reference sequence). CDR3 DNA: TGTGCCACCAGCAGAGATAGGGCAGGGAATTCACCCCTCCACTTT. Translating gives CATSRDRAGNSPLHF.

The V call is TRBV5-1, the J call TRBJ1-2; a possible D gene is TRBD1 (5 bases). V was cut by 1 base and J by 2 bases, with 9 bases left in between. CDR1 and CDR2 from the germline V gene are SGHRS and YFSETQ. There are 14 residues in the CDR3. CDR3 residues: CASSLSDSNYGYTF. CDR3 sequence (DNA): TGCGCCAGCAGCTTGAGTGACAGCAACTATGGCTACACCTTC. Full variable domain (rest looked up from reference TRBV5-1 and TRBJ1-2): KAGVTQTPRYLIKTRGQQVTLSCSPISGHRSVSWYQQTPGQGLQFLFEYFSETQRNKGNFPGRFSGRQFSNSRSEMNVSTLELGDSALYLCASSLSDSNYGYTFGSGTRLTVV.

V is TRBV7-7 and J is TRBJ2-7, with a tentative D call TRBD2 (5 bases). There are 13 residues in the CDR3. The germline CDR1 and CDR2 sequences are SSHAT and FNYEAQ (reference sequence). The germline V and J ends were trimmed by 5 bases and 2 bases, with 10 bases remaining between them. CDR3 in DNA: TGTGCCAGCAGCCCCGGGGATACCTACGAGCAGTACTTC. Residues: CASSPGDTYEQYF.

The chain uses TRBV20-1 and TRBJ1-5; unclear D gene. V dropped 3 bases and J dropped 4 bases, with 13 bases sitting between them. CDR1 and CDR2 from the germline V gene are DFQATT and SNEGSKA (reference sequence). The CDR3 runs to 14 residues. The CDR3 DNA reads as TGCAGTGCTAGTTCGGGGTTATGGAATCAGCCCCAGCATTTT. This gives the protein CSASSGLWNQPQHF.

The chain has TRBV6-5 and TRBJ1-2; D gene unclear. From germline, CDR1 is MNHEY and CDR2 SVGAGI. CDR3 length equals 11 residues. The V end was cut by 5 bases, the J end by 4 bases, with 5 bases between. The CDR3, as DNA: TGTGCCAGCAGTCCACTCTATGGCTACACCTTC. This gives the protein CASSPLYGYTF.

In its sample, this clone was seen once. V is TRBV3-1 (or the pseudogene TRBV3-2) and J is TRBJ2-1; 9 bases map to TRBD2. The CDR3 sequence is 14 residues long. V shed 1 base and J 6 bases; nucleotides not matched to a gene: 1. CDR1 is LGHDT and CDR2 is YNNKEL in the germline V gene (reference sequence). CDR3 in DNA: TGTGCCAGCAGCCAAGCTAGCGGGGCCAATGAGCAGTTCTTC. As protein: CASSQASGANEQFF.

This chain connects TRBV6-6 to TRBJ2-7; 11 bases align to TRBD1. Germline V gene lookup returns CDR1 MNHNY and CDR2 SVGAGI (reference sequence). Losses at the gene ends were 5 bases for V and 3 bases for J; bases not matched to a gene: 12. This CDR3 contains 17 residues. The CDR3 sequence is CASSPSAGQGALYEQYF. The CDR3 nucleotides read TGTGCCAGCAGTCCCTCAGCCGGACAGGGGGCCCTCTACGAGCAGTACTTC.

CDR3 region: CASSSGFDSRNEKLFF. The CDR3 nucleotides are TGTGCCAGCAGCTCGGGTTTTGACAGCCGAAATGAAAAACTGTTTTTT. V gene TRBV7-8 combines with J gene TRBJ1-4, with a possible D match to TRBD1 (5 bases). The germline gives CDR1 SGHVS, CDR2 FQNEAQ. V lost 4 bases and J lost 5, with 17 bases in between. This CDR3 has 16 residues.

This rearrangement joins TRBV18 to TRBJ2-5; 8 nucleotides line up with TRBD1. V trimming: 8 bases; J trimming: 0 bases; junction bases outside the gene matches: 2. Germline CDR1 is KGHSH and CDR2 is LQKENI. The CDR3 spans 13 residues. This CDR3 is CASTGGYQETQYF. DNA of the CDR3: TGTGCCAGCACAGGGGGGTACCAAGAGACCCAGTACTTC.

This chain joins TRBV2 and TRBJ2-5; TRBD2 matches at 11 bases. Losses at the gene ends were 4 bases for V and 5 bases for J; bases not matched to a gene: 3. The CDR3 is 14 residues long. CDR1 SNHLY and CDR2 FYNNEI come from the germline V gene. As DNA, the CDR3 is TGTGCCAGCAGTGCCCGGACTAGCGGGGAGACCCAGTACTTC. It yields the protein CASSARTSGETQYF.

The genes are TRBV2 and TRBJ1-2; possible D gene TRBD1, 6 bases. V was pared by 4 bases and J by 8 bases, with 8 bases between. This CDR3 contains 11 residues. Germline V CDR1 and CDR2: SNHLY, FYNNEI. CDR3 protein: CASSAGAGYTF. In DNA, the CDR3 is TGTGCCAGCAGTGCAGGGGCCGGCTACACCTTC.

This clone was detected once. The chain employs TRBV24-1 and TRBJ2-1; 10 bases are a match to TRBD1. The CDR3 has 17 amino acids. The J segment lost 9 bases and the V segment lost 1 base, leaving 11 bases of the junction unmatched. The germline V gene has CDR1 KGHDR and CDR2 SFDVKD. Written as DNA, the CDR3 is TGTGCCACCAGTGATTTCCCAAAGTCGGGACAGGGGCCTGAGCAGTTCTTC. It is translated as CATSDFPKSGQGPEQFF.

The chain couples TRBV28 to TRBJ1-5; D possibly corresponds to TRBD1 (5 bases). V was shortened by 4 bases and J by 0 bases, with 13 bases between the two germline ends. This CDR3 is 16 amino acids long. Germline CDR1 MDHEN, CDR2 SYDVKM. The CDR3 spells CASSSIDGHSNQPQHF. CDR3 sequence (DNA): TGTGCCAGCAGTTCCATCGACGGACATAGCAATCAGCCCCAGCATTTT.

The rearrangement uses TRBV10-3 and TRBJ1-2; 7 nucleotides match TRBD1. V trimming: 0 bases; J trimming: 8 bases; junction bases outside the gene matches: 18. The CDR3 spans 18 residues. CDR1 is ENHRY and CDR2 is SYGVKD in the germline V gene. In DNA form, the CDR3 reads TGTGCCATCAGTGAGTCGAGGGTTGAGGGGGCCCATAGTGGGGGCTACACCTTC. It translates to CAISESRVEGAHSGGYTF.